This is a list of T cell receptor beta chains from one sample in a study of OX40 agonist ivuxolimab in advanced cancers. The repertoire was sequenced with immunoSEQ multiplex PCR; TCRdb's copy has only in-frame clones and lacks some. The repertoire consists of some 80,000 clones, with 94% occurring once and the leading ten covering around 20%. The sequenced sample was CD4+ or CD8+ T cells sorted from blood, obtained in a trial of the OX40 agonist ivuxolimab. These receptors originate from an adult with an advanced solid tumor such as melanoma, head and neck, liver or kidney cancer. The CDR3 runs from the conserved cysteine through the conserved F or W. Each record gives: V gene, D gene, clone size, J gene, CDR3 protein, CDR3 DNA. D genes are given only for firm matches. Rows give clone size only sometimes, using once, few, many, or a class for an expanded clone.

v_gene: TRBV2; d_gene: .; abundance: .; j_gene: TRBJ2-1; CDR3aa: CASSETWDEQFF; CDR3nt: TGTGCCAGCAGTGAAACCTGGGATGAGCAGTTCTTC
v_gene: TRBV30; d_gene: TRBD2; abundance: .; j_gene: TRBJ2-5; CDR3aa: CAWSGTSGSLETQYF; CDR3nt: TGTGCCTGGAGTGGGACTAGCGGGAGTCTGGAGACCCAGTACTTC
v_gene: TRBV6-5; d_gene: TRBD1; abundance: .; j_gene: TRBJ2-7; CDR3aa: CATEGQSYEQYF; CDR3nt: TGTGCCACCGAGGGACAGAGCTACGAGCAGTACTTC
v_gene: TRBV5-1; d_gene: TRBD2; abundance: .; j_gene: TRBJ2-7; CDR3aa: CASAPWVAGIEQYF; CDR3nt: TGCGCCAGCGCCCCTTGGGTAGCGGGGATCGAGCAGTACTTC
v_gene: TRBV4-1; d_gene: .; abundance: .; j_gene: TRBJ2-7; CDR3aa: CASSQVVPHEQYF; CDR3nt: TGCGCCAGCAGCCAAGTCGTTCCCCACGAGCAGTACTTC
v_gene: TRBV15; d_gene: .; abundance: .; j_gene: TRBJ2-4; CDR3aa: CATTLIGAKNIQYF; CDR3nt: TGTGCCACCACCCTGATCGGCGCCAAAAACATTCAGTACTTC
v_gene: TRBV6-5; d_gene: .; abundance: once; j_gene: TRBJ2-7; CDR3aa: CAIMTPSYEQYF; CDR3nt: TGTGCCATCATGACTCCAAGCTACGAGCAGTACTTC
v_gene: TRBV29-1; d_gene: TRBD1; abundance: .; j_gene: TRBJ1-2; CDR3aa: CSVEDRDRAESYGYTF; CDR3nt: TGCAGCGTTGAAGATCGGGACAGGGCCGAGAGCTATGGCTACACCTTC
v_gene: TRBV29-1; d_gene: TRBD1; abundance: .; j_gene: TRBJ1-1; CDR3aa: CSVVTGGNTEAFF; CDR3nt: TGCAGCGTTGTGACAGGGGGGAACACTGAAGCTTTCTTT
v_gene: TRBV5-1; d_gene: TRBD2; abundance: .; j_gene: TRBJ2-7; CDR3aa: CASSLSQLAGGSYEQYF; CDR3nt: TGCGCCAGCAGCTTGAGTCAACTAGCGGGAGGTTCATACGAGCAGTACTTC
v_gene: TRBV19; d_gene: TRBD1; abundance: .; j_gene: TRBJ2-1; CDR3aa: CASSGTGAYNEQFF; CDR3nt: TGTGCCAGTTCCGGGACAGGGGCCTACAATGAGCAGTTCTTC
v_gene: TRBV4-3; d_gene: TRBD1; abundance: .; j_gene: TRBJ1-4; CDR3aa: CASSQELAGGEKLFF; CDR3nt: TGCGCCAGCAGCCAAGAACTGGCAGGGGGTGAAAAACTGTTTTTT
v_gene: TRBV19; d_gene: .; abundance: .; j_gene: TRBJ1-5; CDR3aa: CASSHRGAYQPQHF; CDR3nt: TGTGCCAGTAGTCACCGGGGCGCCTATCAGCCCCAGCATTTT
v_gene: TRBV21-1; d_gene: .; abundance: .; j_gene: TRBJ2-7; CDR3aa: CASSSAWQDSYEQYF; CDR3nt: TGTGCCAGCAGTTCCGCCTGGCAGGACTCCTACGAGCAGTACTTC
v_gene: TRBV4-1; d_gene: .; abundance: .; j_gene: TRBJ1-1; CDR3aa: CASSLRGVNTEAFF; CDR3nt: TGCGCCAGCAGCTTACGGGGAGTGAACACTGAAGCTTTCTTT
v_gene: TRBV11-2; d_gene: .; abundance: .; j_gene: TRBJ1-1; CDR3aa: CASSPQSPNTEAFF; CDR3nt: TGTGCCAGCAGCCCCCAGAGCCCCAACACTGAAGCTTTCTTT
v_gene: TRBV4-3; d_gene: .; abundance: .; j_gene: TRBJ1-6; CDR3aa: CASSQALASYNSPLHF; CDR3nt: TGCGCCAGCAGCCAAGCCCTAGCATCCTATAATTCACCCCTCCACTTT
v_gene: TRBV21-1; d_gene: .; abundance: once; j_gene: TRBJ2-5; CDR3aa: CASSKERDRAETQYF; CDR3nt: TGTGCCAGCAGCAAAGAAAGGGACAGGGCGGAGACCCAGTACTTC
v_gene: TRBV4-3; d_gene: .; abundance: .; j_gene: TRBJ1-3; CDR3aa: CASSKSSGNTIYF; CDR3nt: TGCGCCAGCAGCAAGTCTTCTGGAAACACCATATATTTT
v_gene: TRBV6-5; d_gene: .; abundance: .; j_gene: TRBJ2-7; CDR3aa: CASSYSTSGLGGEQYF; CDR3nt: TGTGCCAGCAGTTACTCGACGTCCGGACTAGGGGGTGAGCAGTACTTC
v_gene: TRBV13; d_gene: .; abundance: .; j_gene: TRBJ2-7; CDR3aa: CASSLGATPYEQYF; CDR3nt: TGTGCCAGCAGCTTAGGTGCAACGCCCTACGAGCAGTACTTC
v_gene: TRBV27; d_gene: .; abundance: .; j_gene: TRBJ1-4; CDR3aa: CASSFYEATNEKLFF; CDR3nt: TGTGCCAGCAGTTTTTACGAAGCAACTAATGAAAAACTGTTTTTT
v_gene: TRBV18; d_gene: .; abundance: once; j_gene: TRBJ2-1; CDR3aa: CASSPGGAAHEQFF; CDR3nt: TGTGCCAGCTCACCTGGTGGAGCCGCACATGAGCAGTTCTTC
v_gene: TRBV7-2; d_gene: TRBD1; abundance: .; j_gene: TRBJ2-7; CDR3aa: CASSAGTGIFSYEQYF; CDR3nt: TGTGCCAGCAGCGCCGGGACAGGCATATTCTCCTACGAGCAGTACTTC
v_gene: TRBV11-2; d_gene: .; abundance: .; j_gene: TRBJ2-5; CDR3aa: CASRALGETQYF; CDR3nt: TGTGCCAGCAGGGCCCTGGGGGAGACCCAGTACTTC
v_gene: TRBV28; d_gene: TRBD1; abundance: .; j_gene: TRBJ2-4; CDR3aa: CASSLLDRAKNIQYF; CDR3nt: TGTGCCAGCAGCCTCTTGGACAGGGCCAAAAACATTCAGTACTTC
v_gene: TRBV6-5; d_gene: .; abundance: .; j_gene: TRBJ1-1; CDR3aa: CASRLAEEAFF; CDR3nt: TGTGCCAGCAGGTTGGCGGAAGAAGCTTTCTTT
v_gene: TRBV27; d_gene: TRBD1; abundance: .; j_gene: TRBJ1-5; CDR3aa: CASSLFLDRALNQPQHF; CDR3nt: TGTGCCAGCAGTTTATTCCTTGACAGGGCGTTGAATCAGCCCCAGCATTTT
v_gene: TRBV2; d_gene: TRBD2; abundance: .; j_gene: TRBJ2-2; CDR3aa: CASKREGKTGELFF; CDR3nt: TGTGCCAGCAAGCGGGAAGGGAAAACCGGGGAGCTGTTTTTT
v_gene: TRBV10-3; d_gene: .; abundance: .; j_gene: TRBJ1-2; CDR3aa: CAISETGIDGYTF; CDR3nt: TGTGCCATCAGTGAAACGGGAATAGATGGCTACACCTTC
v_gene: TRBV14; d_gene: TRBD2; abundance: .; j_gene: TRBJ2-7; CDR3aa: CASSQVSSGRARGEQYF; CDR3nt: TGTGCCAGCAGCCAAGTGTCTAGCGGGAGGGCACGGGGAGAGCAGTACTTC
v_gene: TRBV9; d_gene: TRBD2; abundance: .; j_gene: TRBJ2-3; CDR3aa: CASSTSLTSGRTGPADTQYF; CDR3nt: TGTGCCAGCAGCACTAGCCTGACTAGCGGGAGAACGGGCCCCGCAGATACGCAGTATTTT
v_gene: TRBV15; d_gene: .; abundance: .; j_gene: TRBJ2-2; CDR3aa: CATSRGSGFGTGELFF; CDR3nt: TGTGCCACCAGCAGAGGGTCGGGGTTCGGGACCGGGGAGCTGTTTTTT
v_gene: TRBV18; d_gene: TRBD2; abundance: .; j_gene: TRBJ2-1; CDR3aa: CASSPGKAGGLAQFF; CDR3nt: TGTGCCAGCTCACCAGGAAAAGCGGGAGGCCTGGCCCAGTTCTTC
v_gene: TRBV6-5; d_gene: .; abundance: .; j_gene: TRBJ2-3; CDR3aa: CAIRGVSGDTQYF; CDR3nt: TGTGCCATTCGTGGAGTCTCCGGCGATACGCAGTATTTT
v_gene: TRBV15; d_gene: .; abundance: .; j_gene: TRBJ2-7; CDR3aa: CATSRPTGQEQYF; CDR3nt: TGTGCCACCAGCAGACCTACCGGACAGGAGCAGTACTTC
v_gene: TRBV14; d_gene: .; abundance: .; j_gene: TRBJ2-5; CDR3aa: CASSLTVQETQYF; CDR3nt: TGTGCCAGCAGCCTGACAGTCCAAGAGACCCAGTACTTC
v_gene: TRBV11-1; d_gene: .; abundance: .; j_gene: TRBJ2-1; CDR3aa: CASSPPSEDEQFF; CDR3nt: TGTGCCAGCAGCCCCCCCAGCGAGGATGAGCAGTTCTTC
v_gene: TRBV11-2; d_gene: .; abundance: .; j_gene: TRBJ1-1; CDR3aa: CASSLVPENTEAFF; CDR3nt: TGTGCCAGCAGCTTAGTGCCGGAGAACACTGAAGCTTTCTTT
v_gene: TRBV27; d_gene: .; abundance: .; j_gene: TRBJ2-7; CDR3aa: CASSFSIGHEQYF; CDR3nt: TGTGCCAGCAGTTTCTCCATCGGCCACGAGCAGTACTTC
v_gene: TRBV27; d_gene: .; abundance: .; j_gene: TRBJ2-7; CDR3aa: CASSPTPYEQYF; CDR3nt: TGTGCCAGCAGCCCTACTCCATACGAGCAGTACTTC
v_gene: TRBV9; d_gene: TRBD1; abundance: .; j_gene: TRBJ2-7; CDR3aa: CASSAQGHGEQYF; CDR3nt: TGTGCCAGCAGCGCACAGGGGCACGGAGAGCAGTACTTC
v_gene: TRBV7-2; d_gene: .; abundance: .; j_gene: TRBJ2-1; CDR3aa: CASSFLPVPNEQFF; CDR3nt: TGTGCCAGCAGCTTCTTACCCGTCCCAAATGAGCAGTTCTTC
v_gene: TRBV28; d_gene: .; abundance: .; j_gene: TRBJ1-5; CDR3aa: CASSTLTVLPQHF; CDR3nt: TGTGCCAGCAGTACCTTGACAGTATTGCCCCAGCATTTT
v_gene: TRBV9; d_gene: .; abundance: .; j_gene: TRBJ1-2; CDR3aa: CASSTPGAGTYGYTF; CDR3nt: TGTGCCAGCAGTACCCCTGGGGCAGGGACATATGGCTACACCTTC
v_gene: TRBV4-3; d_gene: .; abundance: .; j_gene: TRBJ1-5; CDR3aa: CASSQESGNQPQHF; CDR3nt: TGCGCCAGCAGCCAAGAGAGTGGTAATCAGCCCCAGCATTTT
v_gene: TRBV4-1; d_gene: .; abundance: .; j_gene: TRBJ2-3; CDR3aa: CASSQVVNPSTTDTQYF; CDR3nt: TGCGCCAGCAGCCAAGTTGTAAATCCGTCAACCACAGATACGCAGTATTTT
v_gene: TRBV4-1; d_gene: TRBD1; abundance: .; j_gene: TRBJ1-1; CDR3aa: CASSQDRGDRVAAFF; CDR3nt: TGCGCCAGCAGCCAAGATAGGGGCGACAGGGTGGCAGCTTTCTTT
v_gene: TRBV29-1; d_gene: .; abundance: .; j_gene: TRBJ1-4; CDR3aa: CSAGQLDEKLFF; CDR3nt: TGCAGCGCCGGACAATTGGATGAAAAACTGTTTTTT